The 15 T cell receptor beta chains listed next were all sequenced from one sample in a study of blood T cell repertoires in COVID-19. This table comes from immunoSEQ multiplex PCR, and its TCRdb copy is limited to in-frame clones, with some not included. The sample shows about 400,000 clones, around 90% of them seen only once. The sequencing sample was made of PBMCs or T cells enriched from blood (not recorded which). The receptors come from a woman aged 18-29 years with acute COVID-19.

The chain has TRBV7-9 and TRBJ1-1; D call uncertain. The CDR3 sequence is 12 residues long. CDR1 is SEHNR, CDR2 FQNEAQ, per germline (reference sequence). V dropped 5 bases and J dropped 11 bases, with 15 bases sitting between them. The CDR3 DNA follows: TGTGCCAGCAGCAACAGCCTTCTTCAGGCTTTCTTT. Translating gives CASSNSLLQAFF.

The chain combines TRBV5-6 with TRBJ1-1; perhaps TRBD1 as D (6 bases). There are 14 residues in the CDR3. Germline CDR1 reads SGHDT; CDR2 reads YYEEEE. Deletions cut 4 bases from V and 1 base from J, with 11 bases between. CDR3 nucleotide sequence: TGTGCCAGCAGCCTAGGACAGCAGAACACTGAAGCTTTCTTT. This codes for CASSLGQQNTEAFF.

The J gene is TRBJ2-3, the V gene TRBV3-1 (or the pseudogene TRBV3-2); no clear D. Germline V gene sequence: CDR1 LGHDT, CDR2 YNNKEL (reference sequence). The V and J ends lost 2 bases and 6 bases respectively, with 12 bases between them. The CDR3 contains 14 residues. The CDR3 DNA follows: TGTGCCAGCAGCCAAAGCAGGCCTGAGGATACGCAGTATTTT. This codes for CASSQSRPEDTQYF.

This chain connects TRBV4-1 to TRBJ1-1; D ambiguous. This CDR3 is 14 amino acids long. V was shortened by 5 bases and J by 1 base, with 11 bases between the two germline ends. CDR1 and CDR2 from the germline V gene are MGHRA and YSYEKL. The CDR3 is CASSFTEENTEAFF. The CDR3 DNA sequence: TGCGCCAGCAGCTTCACGGAGGAGAACACTGAAGCTTTCTTT.

The chain links TRBV7-9 to TRBJ2-3; the D gene is possibly TRBD2 (6 bases). V lost 5 bases, J lost 0 bases, and 18 bases lay in between. The germline V gene has CDR1 SEHNR and CDR2 FQNEAQ (reference sequence). There are 17 residues in the CDR3. The CDR3 spells CASSTLLAKLSTDTQYF. The CDR3 DNA follows: TGTGCCAGCAGCACATTACTAGCAAAGCTTAGCACAGATACGCAGTATTTT.

J is TRBJ1-5 and V is TRBV7-9; TRBD1 is a possible D gene (6 bases). Germline V gives CDR1 SEHNR, CDR2 FQNEAQ (reference sequence). The ends were cut back, 5 bases at V and 1 base at J, with 12 bases in the middle. The length of the CDR3 is 15 residues. The CDR3 region is CASSLGTSSNQPQHF. The DNA of the CDR3 is TGTGCCAGCAGCCTCGGGACATCCAGCAATCAGCCCCAGCATTTT.

The V and J genes are TRBV7-6 and TRBJ2-7; D not resolved. CDR1 and CDR2 (germline): SGHVS, FNYEAQ. The CDR3 is made up of 14 amino acids. V lost 1 base, J lost 1 base, and 8 bases lay in between. The chain's CDR3 is CASSLGQMSYEQYF. CDR3 coding DNA: TGTGCCAGCAGCTTAGGGCAGATGTCCTACGAGCAGTACTTC.

The V gene is TRBV19, the J gene TRBJ1-4; no clear D gene. This CDR3 spans 14 amino acids. Germline CDR1 is LNHDA and CDR2 is SQIVND (reference sequence). V gave up 5 bases and J gave up 3 bases, with 10 bases separating them. CDR3 amino acids: CASSSRLPNEKLFF. DNA of the CDR3: TGTGCCAGTAGTTCCAGACTGCCTAATGAAAAACTGTTTTTT. Full variable domain (missing parts from reference TRBV19 and TRBJ1-4): DGGITQSPKYLFRKEGQNVTLSCEQNLNHDAMYWYRQDPGQGLRLIYYSQIVNDFQKGDIAEGYSVSREKKESFPLTVTSAQKNPTAFYLCASSSRLPNEKLFFGSGTQLSVL.

The sample holds one count of this clone. V and J are TRBV9 and TRBJ2-1; 9 bases are shared with TRBD2. CDR1 and CDR2 from the germline V gene are SGDLS and YYNGEE. V lost 0 bases, J lost 3 bases, and 4 bases stayed unmatched. The CDR3 covers 16 residues. DNA of the CDR3: TGTGCCAGCAGCGTAGACCTAGCGGGGCGCTACAATGAGCAGTTCTTC. It translates to CASSVDLAGRYNEQFF.

Details on this clone: Other DNA sequences in the sample encode the same CDR3. J is TRBJ2-3 and V is TRBV7-9; D perhaps matches TRBD1 (5 bases). CDR1 is SEHNR and CDR2 is FQNEAQ in the germline V gene (reference sequence). This CDR3 is built from 14 residues. The V and J ends lost 3 bases and 0 bases respectively, with 7 bases between them. CDR3 bases: TGTGCCAGCAGCTTGGGGCAGAGCACAGATACGCAGTATTTT. Amino acid sequence: CASSLGQSTDTQYF. Full variable domain (outside the CDR3, taken from reference TRBV7-9 and TRBJ2-3): DTGVSQNPRHKITKRGQNVTFRCDPISEHNRLYWYRQTLGQGPEFLTYFQNEAQLEKSRLLSDRFSAERPKGSFSTLEIQRTEQGDSAMYLCASSLGQSTDTQYFGPGTRLTVL.

This clone was found a few times. The chain uses TRBV28 and TRBJ2-4; TRBD1 matches at 9 bases. In germline, CDR1 is MDHEN, CDR2 SYDVKM. With V trimmed by 6 bases and J by 6 bases, 15 bases remained unmatched. CDR3 size: 17 residues. The CDR3 sequence: CASSPSGTGRRGNIQYF. The CDR3 nucleotides read TGTGCCAGCAGCCCCTCGGGGACAGGGCGTAGGGGAAACATTCAGTACTTC.

The rearrangement joins TRBV7-9 to TRBJ1-6, with 8 bases fitting TRBD1. Losses at the gene ends were 0 bases for V and 14 bases for J; bases not matched to a gene: 6. CDR1 SEHNR and CDR2 FQNEAQ come from the germline V gene (reference sequence). The CDR3 spans 14 residues. CDR3 region: CASSLAGQGGTLHF. In DNA form, the CDR3 reads TGTGCCAGCAGCTTAGCCGGACAGGGTGGAACCCTCCACTTT.

This chain uses TRBV3-1 (or the pseudogene TRBV3-2) with TRBJ1-1; D gene uncertain. The CDR3 extends over 13 amino acids. Trimming took off 0 bases at V and 7 bases at J, with 9 bases between the two ends. The germline CDR1 and CDR2 sequences are LGHDT and YNNKEL (reference sequence). The CDR3 nucleotides are TGTGCCAGCAGCCAAGAAGTCAACGGTGAAGCTTTCTTT. Residues: CASSQEVNGEAFF.

This clone was counted a few times. This sequence joins TRBV24-1 and TRBJ1-5; 7 nucleotides agree with TRBD1. CDR3 length equals 14 residues. The trim removed 3 bases at V and 7 bases at J, leaving 5 bases unmatched. Per germline, CDR1 KGHDR and CDR2 SFDVKD. CDR3 in amino acids: CATSDRTGAQPQHF. For the CDR3, the DNA is TGTGCCACCAGTGATCGTACAGGGGCACAGCCCCAGCATTTT.

V gene TRBV11-3 combines with J gene TRBJ2-2; D not certain. V gave up 3 bases and J gave up 8 bases, with 7 bases separating them. The V gene's germline CDR1 is SGHNT and CDR2 YENEEA. The CDR3 runs 12 residues. CDR3 coding DNA: TGTGCCAGCAGCTTCGAGAAAGGGGAGCTGTTTTTT. Amino acid sequence: CASSFEKGELFF.